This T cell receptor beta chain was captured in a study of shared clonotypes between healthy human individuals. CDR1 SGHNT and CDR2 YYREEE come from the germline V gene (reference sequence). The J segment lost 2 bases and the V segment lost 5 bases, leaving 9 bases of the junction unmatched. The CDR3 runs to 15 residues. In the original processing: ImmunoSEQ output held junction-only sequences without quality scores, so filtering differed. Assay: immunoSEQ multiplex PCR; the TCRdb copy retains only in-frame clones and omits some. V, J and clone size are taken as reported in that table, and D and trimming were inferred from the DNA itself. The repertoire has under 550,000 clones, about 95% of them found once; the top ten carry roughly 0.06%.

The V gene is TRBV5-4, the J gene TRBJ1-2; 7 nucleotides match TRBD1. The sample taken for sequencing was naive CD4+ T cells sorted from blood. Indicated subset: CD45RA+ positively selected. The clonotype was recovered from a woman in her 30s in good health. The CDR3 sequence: CASSTGTVPNYGYTF. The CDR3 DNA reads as TGTGCCAGCAGTACCGGGACAGTACCGAACTATGGCTACACCTTC.